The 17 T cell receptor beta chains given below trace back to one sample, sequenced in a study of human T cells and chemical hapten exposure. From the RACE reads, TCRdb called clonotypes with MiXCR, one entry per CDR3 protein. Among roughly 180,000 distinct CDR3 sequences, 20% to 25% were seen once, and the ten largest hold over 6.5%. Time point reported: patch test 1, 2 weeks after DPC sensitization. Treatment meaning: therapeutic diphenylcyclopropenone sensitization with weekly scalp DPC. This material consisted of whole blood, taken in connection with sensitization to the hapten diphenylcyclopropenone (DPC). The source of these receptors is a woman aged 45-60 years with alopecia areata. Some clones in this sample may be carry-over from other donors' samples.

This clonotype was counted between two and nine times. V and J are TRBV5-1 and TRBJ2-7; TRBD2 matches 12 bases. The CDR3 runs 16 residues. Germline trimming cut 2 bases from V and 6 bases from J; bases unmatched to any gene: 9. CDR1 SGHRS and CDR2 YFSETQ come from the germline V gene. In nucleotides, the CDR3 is TGCGCCAGCAGCTTACTACTAGCGGGAGGACTGGTCGAGCAGTACTTC. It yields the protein CASSLLLAGGLVEQYF.

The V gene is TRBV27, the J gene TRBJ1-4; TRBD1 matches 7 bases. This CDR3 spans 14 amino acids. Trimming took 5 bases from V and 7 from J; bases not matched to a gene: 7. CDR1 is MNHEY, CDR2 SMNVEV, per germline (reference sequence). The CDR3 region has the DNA TGTGCCAGCAGTAAAGACAGGGCAGGTGAAAAACTGTTTTTT. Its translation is CASSKDRAGEKLFF.

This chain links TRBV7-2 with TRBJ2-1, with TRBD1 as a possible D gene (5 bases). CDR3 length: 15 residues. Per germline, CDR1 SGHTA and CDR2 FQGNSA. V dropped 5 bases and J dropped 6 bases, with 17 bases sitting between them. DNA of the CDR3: TGTGCCAGCAGCAAGGAGCCAGGGTTGGGCAATGAGCAGTTCTTC. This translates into CASSKEPGLGNEQFF.

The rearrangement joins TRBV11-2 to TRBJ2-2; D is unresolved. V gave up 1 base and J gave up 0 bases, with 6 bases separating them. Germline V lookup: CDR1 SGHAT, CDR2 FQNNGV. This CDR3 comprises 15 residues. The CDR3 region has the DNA TGTGCCAGCAGCTTAGTTTGGACGAACACCGGGGAGCTGTTTTTT. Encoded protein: CASSLVWTNTGELFF.

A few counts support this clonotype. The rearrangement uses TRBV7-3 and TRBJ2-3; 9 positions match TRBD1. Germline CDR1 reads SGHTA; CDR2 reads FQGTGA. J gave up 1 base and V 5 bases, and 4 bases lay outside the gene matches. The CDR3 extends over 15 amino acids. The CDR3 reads CASSPTGGRTDTQYF. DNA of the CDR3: TGTGCCAGCAGCCCCACAGGGGGCCGCACAGATACGCAGTATTTT.

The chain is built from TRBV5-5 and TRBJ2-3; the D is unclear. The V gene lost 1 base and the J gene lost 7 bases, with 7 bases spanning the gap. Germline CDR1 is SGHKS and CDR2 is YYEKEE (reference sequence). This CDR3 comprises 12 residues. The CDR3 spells CASSLWANTQYF. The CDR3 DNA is TGTGCCAGCAGCTTGTGGGCGAATACGCAGTATTTT.

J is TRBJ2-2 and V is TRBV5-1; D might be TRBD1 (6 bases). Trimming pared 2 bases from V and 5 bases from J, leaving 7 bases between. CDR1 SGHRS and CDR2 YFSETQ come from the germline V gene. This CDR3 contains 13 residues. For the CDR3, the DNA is TGCGCCAGCAGCTTACAGGGAACCGGGGAGCTGTTTTTT. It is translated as CASSLQGTGELFF.

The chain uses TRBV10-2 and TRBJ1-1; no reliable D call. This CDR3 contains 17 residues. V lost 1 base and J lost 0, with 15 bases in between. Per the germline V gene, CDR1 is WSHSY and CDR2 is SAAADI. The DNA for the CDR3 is TGCGCCAGCAGTGAGTTGCGGGCGGTCCCCATGAACACTGAAGCTTTCTTT. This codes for CASSELRAVPMNTEAFF.

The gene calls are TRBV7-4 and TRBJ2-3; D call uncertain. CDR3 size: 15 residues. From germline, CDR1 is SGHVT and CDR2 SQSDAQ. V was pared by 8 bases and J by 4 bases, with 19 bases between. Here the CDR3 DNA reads TGTGCCAGCCCCCCCGAGAGTTCAAAATCAGATACGCAGTATTTT. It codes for CASPPESSKSDTQYF. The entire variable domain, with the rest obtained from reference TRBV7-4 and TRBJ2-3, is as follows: GAGVSQSPRYKVAKRGRDVALRCDSISGHVTLYWYRQTLGQGSEVLTYSQSDAQRDKSGRPSGRFSAERPERSVSTLKIQRTEQGDSAVYLCASPPESSKSDTQYFGPGTRLTVL.

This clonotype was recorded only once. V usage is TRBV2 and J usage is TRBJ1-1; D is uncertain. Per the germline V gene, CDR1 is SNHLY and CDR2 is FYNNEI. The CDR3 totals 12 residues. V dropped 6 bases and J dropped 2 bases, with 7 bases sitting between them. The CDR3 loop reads CASRADNTEAFF. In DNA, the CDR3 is TGTGCCAGCAGGGCAGATAACACTGAAGCTTTCTTT.

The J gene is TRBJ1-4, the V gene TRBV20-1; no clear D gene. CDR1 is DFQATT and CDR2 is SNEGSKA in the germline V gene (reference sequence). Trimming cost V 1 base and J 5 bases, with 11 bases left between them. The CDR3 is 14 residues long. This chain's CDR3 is CSARVAGRNEKLFF. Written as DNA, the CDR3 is TGCAGTGCTAGAGTGGCAGGAAGGAATGAAAAACTGTTTTTT.

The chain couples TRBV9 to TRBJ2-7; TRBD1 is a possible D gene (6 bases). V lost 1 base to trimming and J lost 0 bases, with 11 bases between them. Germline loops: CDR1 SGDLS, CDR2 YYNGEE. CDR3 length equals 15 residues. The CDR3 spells CASSVRWDNSYEQYF. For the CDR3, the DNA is TGTGCCAGCAGCGTACGGTGGGACAACTCCTACGAGCAGTACTTC. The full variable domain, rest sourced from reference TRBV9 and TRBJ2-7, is DSGVTQTPKHLITATGQRVTLRCSPRSGDLSVYWYQQSLDQGLQFLIQYYNGEERAKGNILERFSAQQFPDLHSELNLSSLELGDSALYFCASSVRWDNSYEQYFGPGTRLTVT.

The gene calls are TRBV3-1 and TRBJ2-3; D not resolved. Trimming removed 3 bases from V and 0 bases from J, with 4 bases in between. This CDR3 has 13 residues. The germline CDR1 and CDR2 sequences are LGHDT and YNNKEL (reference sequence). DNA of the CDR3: TGTGCCAGCAGCCACTTCAGCACAGATACGCAGTATTTT. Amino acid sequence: CASSHFSTDTQYF.

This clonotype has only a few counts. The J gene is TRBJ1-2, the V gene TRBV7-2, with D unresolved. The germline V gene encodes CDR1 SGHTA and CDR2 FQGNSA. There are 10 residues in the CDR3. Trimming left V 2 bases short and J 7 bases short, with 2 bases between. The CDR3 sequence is CASSLSGYTF. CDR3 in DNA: TGTGCCAGCAGCTTAAGTGGCTACACCTTC.

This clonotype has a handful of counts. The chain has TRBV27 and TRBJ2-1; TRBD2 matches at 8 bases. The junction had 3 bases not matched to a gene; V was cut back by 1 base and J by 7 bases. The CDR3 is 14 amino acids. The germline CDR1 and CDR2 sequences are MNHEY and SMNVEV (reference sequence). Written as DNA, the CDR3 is TGTGCCAGCAGTTTATTCAGCGGGAGTAATGAGCAGTTCTTC. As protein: CASSLFSGSNEQFF.

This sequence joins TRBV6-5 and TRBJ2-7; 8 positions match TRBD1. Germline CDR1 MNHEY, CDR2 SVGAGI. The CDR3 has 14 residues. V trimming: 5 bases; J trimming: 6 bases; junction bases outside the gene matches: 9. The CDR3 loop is CASSRDRNVPEQYF. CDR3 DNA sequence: TGTGCCAGCAGTCGGGACAGGAACGTACCCGAGCAGTACTTC.

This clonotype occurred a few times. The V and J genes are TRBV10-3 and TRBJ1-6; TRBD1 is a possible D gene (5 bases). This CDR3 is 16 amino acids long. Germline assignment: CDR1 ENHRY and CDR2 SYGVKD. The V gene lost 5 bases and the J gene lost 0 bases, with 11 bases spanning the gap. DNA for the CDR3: TGTGCCATCAGTAAACAGGCCAGCTCCTATAATTCACCCCTCCACTTT. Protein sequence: CAISKQASSYNSPLHF.